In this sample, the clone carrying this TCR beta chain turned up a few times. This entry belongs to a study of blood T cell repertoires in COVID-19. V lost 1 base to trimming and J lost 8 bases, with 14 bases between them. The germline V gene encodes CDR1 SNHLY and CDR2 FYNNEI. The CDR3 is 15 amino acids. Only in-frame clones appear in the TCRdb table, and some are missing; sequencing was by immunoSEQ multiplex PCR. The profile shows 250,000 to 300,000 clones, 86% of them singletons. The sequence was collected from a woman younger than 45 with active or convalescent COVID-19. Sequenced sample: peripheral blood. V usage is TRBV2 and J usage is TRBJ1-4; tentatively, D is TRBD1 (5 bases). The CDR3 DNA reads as TGTGCCAGCAGTGAAGTTGGGGGGAAAATGGAAAAACTGTTTTTT. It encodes CASSEVGGKMEKLFF.